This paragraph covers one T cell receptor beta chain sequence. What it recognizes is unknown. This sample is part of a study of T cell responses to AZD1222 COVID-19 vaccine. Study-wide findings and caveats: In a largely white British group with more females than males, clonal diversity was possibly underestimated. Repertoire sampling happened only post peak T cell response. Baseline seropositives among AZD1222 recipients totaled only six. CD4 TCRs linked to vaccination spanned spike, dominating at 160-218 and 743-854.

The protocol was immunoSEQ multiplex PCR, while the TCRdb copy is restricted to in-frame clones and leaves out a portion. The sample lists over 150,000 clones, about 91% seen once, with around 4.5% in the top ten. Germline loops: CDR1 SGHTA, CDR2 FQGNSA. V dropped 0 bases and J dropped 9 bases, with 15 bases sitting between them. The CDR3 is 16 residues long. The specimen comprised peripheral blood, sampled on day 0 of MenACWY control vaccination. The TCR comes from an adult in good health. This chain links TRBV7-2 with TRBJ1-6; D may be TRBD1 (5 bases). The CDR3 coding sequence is TGTGCCAGCAGCTTAGCCGGGACGATGGGGGGTTCACCCCTCCACTTT. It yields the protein CASSLAGTMGGSPLHF.